These 25 T cell receptor beta chains share one sample of origin, sequenced in a study of OX40 agonist ivuxolimab in advanced cancers. The repertoire was sequenced with immunoSEQ multiplex PCR; TCRdb's copy has only in-frame clones and lacks some. The sample shows some 63,000 clones, 94% of them seen only once. The sample here was CD4+ or CD8+ T cells sorted from blood, taken in a trial of the OX40 agonist ivuxolimab. The receptors come from an adult with an advanced solid tumor such as melanoma, head and neck, liver or kidney cancer.

This clone was counted only a few times. The rearrangement uses TRBV7-6 and TRBJ2-7; 11 nucleotides match TRBD2. Per the germline V gene, CDR1 is SGHVS and CDR2 is FNYEAQ. This CDR3 is built from 16 residues. Trimming took 1 base from V and 5 from J; bases not matched to a gene: 7. In DNA form, the CDR3 reads TGTGCCAGCAGCTTAGGCATAGCGGGAGGGCCAGACGAGCAGTACTTC. Translated, it gives CASSLGIAGGPDEQYF.

V usage is TRBV7-3 and J usage is TRBJ2-2; TRBD2 matches at 9 bases. V lost 2 bases and J lost 4; bases outside the gene matches: 5. CDR3 length equals 16 residues. Germline V gene data show CDR1 as SGHTA and CDR2 as FQGTGA. The CDR3 spells CASSLASGRPTGELFF. CDR3 nucleotides: TGTGCCAGCAGCTTAGCAAGCGGGAGGCCCACCGGGGAGCTGTTTTTT. Based on the CDR3 plus reference TRBV7-3 and TRBJ2-2, the full variable domain is GAGVSQTPSNKVTEKGKYVELRCDPISGHTALYWYRQSLGQGPEFLIYFQGTGAADDSGLPNDRFFAVRPEGSVSTLKIQRTERGDSAVYLCASSLASGRPTGELFFGEGSRLTVL.

This rearrangement joins TRBV27 to TRBJ1-3, with no clear D. The CDR3 extends over 15 amino acids. Trimming removed 2 bases from V and 2 bases from J, with 10 bases in between. Looked up from germline, CDR1 is MNHEY and CDR2 is SMNVEV (reference sequence). CDR3 region: CASSLIWVAGNTIYF. DNA for the CDR3: TGTGCCAGCAGTTTAATTTGGGTGGCTGGAAACACCATATATTTT.

The chain combines TRBV6-1 with TRBJ2-7, with no clear D. Germline V gene data show CDR1 as MNHNS and CDR2 as SASEGT. Trimming stripped 2 bases from V and 3 bases from J, with 14 bases between. The CDR3 sequence is 15 residues long. The CDR3 protein is CASSESSSLLYEQYF. DNA of the CDR3: TGTGCCAGCAGTGAAAGTAGCAGTCTACTCTACGAGCAGTACTTC.

The chain has TRBV14 and TRBJ2-3, with D possibly being TRBD1 (5 bases). The CDR3 covers 13 residues. Deletions cut 7 bases from V and 5 bases from J, with 13 bases between. Germline CDR1 and CDR2: SGHDN and FVKESK. Here the CDR3 reads CASTRVSGDTQYF. CDR3 bases: TGTGCCAGCACCAGGGTCTCTGGAGATACGCAGTATTTT. The full variable domain, in which reference TRBV14 and TRBJ2-3 provide the parts outside the CDR3, is EAGVTQFPSHSVIEKGQTVTLRCDPISGHDNLYWYRRVMGKEIKFLLHFVKESKQDESGMPNNRFLAERTGGTYSTLKVQPAELEDSGVYFCASTRVSGDTQYFGPGTRLTVL.

The chain links TRBV12-5 to TRBJ1-6; D might be TRBD1 (6 bases). V lost 0 bases and J lost 3, with 15 bases in between. The CDR3 is 18 amino acids. Germline loops: CDR1 LGHNT, CDR2 FRNRAP. Here the CDR3 reads CASGLVQGGSNYNSPLHF. The DNA of the CDR3 is TGTGCTAGTGGTTTGGTACAAGGGGGAAGTAACTATAATTCACCCCTCCACTTT.

The chain combines TRBV27 with TRBJ2-3, with a weak D call TRBD1 (5 bases). CDR1 MNHEY and CDR2 SMNVEV come from the germline V gene (reference sequence). There are 11 residues in the CDR3. V lost 10 bases and J lost 4, with 9 bases in between. This CDR3 reads CATQGADTQYF. The CDR3 DNA reads as TGTGCCACTCAGGGTGCAGATACGCAGTATTTT.

This rearrangement joins TRBV7-2 to TRBJ1-2; tentatively, D is TRBD1 (5 bases). V was trimmed by 8 bases and J by 3 bases, leaving 16 bases between them. The germline V gene has CDR1 SGHTA and CDR2 FQGNSA. The CDR3 is 14 residues long. CDR3 region: CASGPTRGHYGYTF. The DNA of the CDR3 is TGTGCCAGCGGGCCTACCCGGGGCCACTATGGCTACACCTTC.

The chain links TRBV7-8 to TRBJ2-1; D perhaps matches TRBD2 (5 bases). Germline assignment: CDR1 SGHVS and CDR2 FQNEAQ. With 0 bases removed from V and 0 bases from J, the gap between germline ends came to 9 bases. The CDR3 has 16 residues. In nucleotides, the CDR3 is TGTGCCAGCAGCTTAGCGAGGGTCGGCTCCTACAATGAGCAGTTCTTC. As protein: CASSLARVGSYNEQFF.

The rearrangement uses TRBV6-6 and TRBJ2-1; D perhaps matches TRBD1 (6 bases). The ends were cut back, 4 bases at V and 2 bases at J, with 15 bases in the middle. Per the germline V gene, CDR1 is MNHNY and CDR2 is SVGAGI (reference sequence). The CDR3 is 16 residues long. CDR3 nucleotide sequence: TGTGCCAGCAGTTTCAACAGGGTTAGACCCTACAATGAGCAGTTCTTC. It yields the protein CASSFNRVRPYNEQFF.

This sequence joins TRBV7-2 and TRBJ2-5; 7 nucleotides agree with TRBD1. The length of the CDR3 is 16 residues. After removal of 5 bases from V and 3 bases from J, the junction contained 12 bases not matched to a gene. The V gene's germline CDR1 is SGHTA and CDR2 FQGNSA. This chain's CDR3 is CASSPTPGTDEETQYF. The CDR3 nucleotides read TGTGCCAGCAGCCCCACCCCCGGGACAGACGAAGAGACCCAGTACTTC.

This chain links TRBV9 with TRBJ2-3, with a possible D match to TRBD2 (6 bases). This CDR3 contains 15 residues. Germline CDR1 is SGDLS and CDR2 is YYNGEE. The V gene lost 4 bases and the J gene lost 4 bases, with 16 bases spanning the gap. CDR3 amino acids: CASSISGRHPDTQYF. The CDR3 DNA follows: TGTGCCAGCAGCATTAGCGGTCGCCACCCAGATACGCAGTATTTT.

This clone is a singleton in its sample. The chain employs TRBV9 and TRBJ2-7, with 7 bases that match TRBD1. V lost 4 bases to trimming and J lost 3 bases; unmatched junction nucleotides: 7. This CDR3 comprises 14 residues. CDR1 is SGDLS and CDR2 is YYNGEE in the germline V gene. The CDR3 is CASSPDRSDYEQYF. The CDR3 DNA follows: TGTGCCAGCAGCCCGGACAGGAGCGACTACGAGCAGTACTTC.

This clone occurred once. The junction departs from germline at one end; a sequencing error may be responsible. CDR3 in amino acids: CTSSQESLGAEKLFF. The CDR3 DNA reads as TGCACCAGCAGCCAAGAGTCATTAGGTGCTGAAAAACTGTTTTTT. This chain links TRBV4-3 with TRBJ1-4, with D unclear. This CDR3 spans 15 amino acids. CDR1 LGHNA and CDR2 YSLEER come from the germline V gene.

V gene TRBV9 combines with J gene TRBJ2-1, with TRBD2 matching 13 bases. Germline trimming cut 0 bases from V and 7 bases from J; bases unmatched to any gene: 7. The CDR3 sequence is 17 residues long. CDR1 is SGDLS and CDR2 is YYNGEE in the germline V gene. The CDR3 DNA follows: TGTGCCAGCAGCGTAGAAATAGGGACTAGCGGGACTAATGAGCAGTTCTTC. Its protein is CASSVEIGTSGTNEQFF.

This clone occurred a few times. This chain joins TRBV7-8 and TRBJ1-2; perhaps TRBD1 as D (6 bases). The CDR3 sequence is 14 residues long. The V end was cut by 5 bases, the J end by 4 bases, with 14 bases between. Germline V gene lookup returns CDR1 SGHVS and CDR2 FQNEAQ. The CDR3 region is CASSPSRGLYGYTF. CDR3 coding DNA: TGTGCCAGCAGCCCAAGCAGGGGCCTCTATGGCTACACCTTC.

This chain connects TRBV6-4 to TRBJ2-3; perhaps D is TRBD1 or TRBD2 (5 bases each). V was trimmed by 3 bases and J by 6 bases, leaving 16 bases between them. This CDR3 is 15 amino acids long. CDR1 is MRHNA, CDR2 SNTAGT, per germline. The CDR3 DNA reads as TGTGCCAGCAGTGATGGGACCATCCCTGCGGATACGCAGTATTTT. Amino acids: CASSDGTIPADTQYF.

This clone was seen more than once but under ten times. The gene calls are TRBV11-3 and TRBJ2-1; D assignment may be TRBD1 or TRBD2 (9 bases each). CDR3 length: 20 residues. Per the germline V gene, CDR1 is SGHNT and CDR2 is YENEEA. Trimming stripped 5 bases from V and 6 bases from J, with 32 bases between. CDR3 nucleotide sequence: TGTGCCAGCAGCGAGTGGGGACAGGGCACTGGCGGGAGGGGTTTCAATGAGCAGTTCTTC. This translates into CASSEWGQGTGGRGFNEQFF.

This clone was counted only a few times. The chain employs TRBV12-5 and TRBJ1-1, with a tentative D call TRBD1 (5 bases). V lost 3 bases and J 1 base, leaving 9 bases between the germline ends. This CDR3 is 14 amino acids long. Germline CDR1 LGHNT, CDR2 FRNRAP. The CDR3 sequence is CASGFPGGNTEAFF. DNA for the CDR3: TGTGCTAGTGGTTTCCCGGGGGGGAACACTGAAGCTTTCTTT.

The chain recombines TRBV11-2 with TRBJ1-2; tentatively, D is TRBD1 (6 bases). Germline V CDR1 and CDR2: SGHAT, FQNNGV. The ends were cut back, 0 bases at V and 0 bases at J, with 11 bases in the middle. This CDR3 comprises 16 residues. This chain's CDR3 is CASSLDPTGTNYGYTF. The CDR3 region has the DNA TGTGCCAGCAGCTTAGATCCCACAGGGACTAACTATGGCTACACCTTC.

In its sample, this clone was seen a few times. The rearrangement uses TRBV14 and TRBJ1-2; 7 bases fit TRBD1. V gave up 4 bases and J gave up 8 bases; unmatched junction bases: 7. The CDR3 loop spans 13 amino acids. Germline V gene lookup returns CDR1 SGHDN and CDR2 FVKESK. CDR3 in amino acids: CASSPDRVFGYTF. CDR3 DNA: TGTGCCAGCAGCCCAGACAGGGTCTTCGGCTACACCTTC.

A single count supports this clone. This sequence joins TRBV5-1 and TRBJ1-1; D is perhaps TRBD1 (5 bases). Germline V gene sequence: CDR1 SGHRS, CDR2 YFSETQ. There are 15 residues in the CDR3. The germline V and J ends were trimmed by 0 bases and 1 base, with 10 bases remaining between them. The DNA for the CDR3 is TGCGCCAGCAGCTTGGCCAAGGGGACGAACACTGAAGCTTTCTTT. It translates to CASSLAKGTNTEAFF.

This clone was seen once. V gene TRBV9 combines with J gene TRBJ2-7, with a weak D call TRBD1 (7 bases). V lost 0 bases, J lost 2 bases, and 12 bases lay in between. This CDR3 is built from 15 residues. The germline V gene encodes CDR1 SGDLS and CDR2 YYNGEE. CDR3 residues: CASSVEAGGTYEQYF. The CDR3 DNA follows: TGTGCCAGCAGCGTAGAGGCAGGGGGGACCTACGAGCAGTACTTC.

This chain links TRBV11-2 with TRBJ1-1, with D hard to call. The CDR3 covers 11 residues. Germline V gene sequence: CDR1 SGHAT, CDR2 FQNNGV. V was clipped by 3 bases and J by 2 bases, with 1 base between them. The CDR3 here is CASSFNTEAFF. In nucleotides, the CDR3 is TGTGCCAGCAGCTTCAACACTGAAGCTTTCTTT.

The chain combines TRBV11-3 with TRBJ1-4, with D possibly TRBD1 on 5 matching bases. Germline V gene sequence: CDR1 SGHNT, CDR2 YENEEA. V was trimmed by 5 bases and J by 8 bases, leaving 15 bases between them. This CDR3 contains 14 residues. The CDR3 sequence: CASSLGHLTEKLFF. DNA of the CDR3: TGTGCCAGCAGCCTTGGACACCTTACGGAAAAACTGTTTTTT. Drawing the rest from reference TRBV11-3 and TRBJ1-4, the complete variable domain is EAGVVQSPRYKIIEKKQPVAFWCNPISGHNTLYWYLQNLGQGPELLIRYENEEAVDDSQLPKDRFSAERLKGVDSTLKIQPAELGDSAVYLCASSLGHLTEKLFFGSGTQLSVL.